The 11 T cell receptor beta chains below were found in one sample sequenced in a study of blood T cell repertoires in COVID-19. The method was immunoSEQ multiplex PCR; TCRdb's version includes in-frame clones alone and lacks a portion of them. This sample has about 120,000 clones; around 85% occur once, and the top ten carry roughly 1.6%. Source material: peripheral blood. These receptor sequences come from a man aged 50-59 years with acute or convalescent COVID-19.

The chain joins TRBV9 to TRBJ2-1; 7 nucleotides align to TRBD2. Germline V gives CDR1 SGDLS, CDR2 YYNGEE. V was pared by 3 bases and J by 6 bases, with 15 bases of the junction left unmatched. The CDR3 is 17 residues long. The CDR3: CASSGFSGTPGGNEQFF. In DNA form, the CDR3 reads TGTGCCAGCAGCGGATTCTCCGGGACCCCGGGGGGCAATGAGCAGTTCTTC.

The chain is built from TRBV5-4 and TRBJ1-1; D may be TRBD1 (6 bases). Germline V lookup: CDR1 SGHNT, CDR2 YYREEE (reference sequence). The CDR3 covers 14 residues. Trimming shortened V by 3 bases and J by 13 bases, and 22 bases separated the two germline ends. This CDR3 is CASSSGQQSYKGFF. The CDR3 bases are TGTGCCAGCAGCTCGGGACAACAATCATACAAGGGTTTCTTT.

This chain joins TRBV19 and TRBJ1-3, with D tentatively TRBD1 (6 bases). Germline V CDR1 and CDR2: LNHDA, SQIVND (reference sequence). The CDR3 loop spans 15 amino acids. Trimming pared 5 bases from V and 0 bases from J, leaving 11 bases between. As DNA, the CDR3 is TGTGCCAGTAGTTCAGGGACAACCTCTGGAAACACCATATATTTT. This codes for CASSSGTTSGNTIYF.

The chain couples TRBV5-4 to TRBJ2-5; 9 positions match TRBD2. V gave up 3 bases and J gave up 2 bases; unmatched junction bases: 5. CDR1 is SGHNT, CDR2 YYREEE, per germline (reference sequence). The CDR3 has 15 amino acids. Written as DNA, the CDR3 is TGTGCCAGCAGCTCGGCGGGGGGGGTGCAAGAGACCCAGTACTTC. Its protein is CASSSAGGVQETQYF.

This chain joins TRBV5-6 and TRBJ1-6; perhaps TRBD1 as D (6 bases). Per the germline V gene, CDR1 is SGHDT and CDR2 is YYEEEE. This CDR3 spans 14 amino acids. V was trimmed by 3 bases and J by 9 bases, leaving 13 bases between them. The CDR3 here is CASSWGTTASPLHF. The CDR3 DNA sequence: TGTGCCAGCAGCTGGGGGACAACGGCTTCACCCCTCCACTTT.

The rearrangement joins TRBV5-1 to TRBJ2-2; no clear D. The CDR3 runs to 13 residues. Germline loops: CDR1 SGHRS, CDR2 YFSETQ. The V end lost 0 bases, the J end lost 4 bases, and 4 bases lay between the germline ends. CDR3: CASSLDSTGELFF. As DNA, the CDR3 is TGCGCCAGCAGCTTGGACAGCACCGGGGAGCTGTTTTTT.

The chain is built from TRBV27 and TRBJ2-1; 7 positions match TRBD2. From germline, CDR1 is MNHEY and CDR2 SMNVEV (reference sequence). Trimming at V came to 2 bases and at J to 8 bases, leaving 18 bases not matched to a gene. This CDR3 spans 18 amino acids. The CDR3 spells CASSLRAGRGVFSDEQFF. CDR3 DNA sequence: TGTGCCAGCAGTTTAAGGGCGGGTCGGGGGGTTTTCTCGGATGAGCAGTTCTTC.

V is TRBV28 and J is TRBJ1-5; the match to TRBD1 covers 7 bases. Germline V lookup: CDR1 MDHEN, CDR2 SYDVKM. V shed 5 bases, J shed 4 bases, and the junction held 8 bases outside the gene matches. The CDR3 length is 15 residues. In DNA, the CDR3 is TGTGCCAGCAGTCCGACAGGGTCTGGGAATCAGCCCCAGCATTTT. Translation gives CASSPTGSGNQPQHF.

The chain combines TRBV11-3 with TRBJ1-2; D gene ambiguous. The CDR3 is 13 residues long. Germline V lookup: CDR1 SGHNT, CDR2 YENEEA. V lost 0 bases and J 6 bases, leaving 8 bases between the germline ends. CDR3 in DNA: TGTGCCAGCAGCTTAGATTCTGGGCATGGCTACACCTTC. This codes for CASSLDSGHGYTF.

This clone has just one count. The chain carries TRBV3-1 (or the pseudogene TRBV3-2) and TRBJ2-2; possible D gene TRBD2, 6 bases. CDR1 is LGHDT, CDR2 YNNKEL, per germline (reference sequence). The CDR3 is 18 amino acids. Trimming stripped 1 base from V and 1 base from J, with 16 bases between. CDR3 in amino acids: CASSQGHLRAGNTGELFF. The CDR3 nucleotides read TGTGCCAGCAGCCAAGGGCATTTACGAGCGGGGAACACCGGGGAGCTGTTTTTT.

The chain combines TRBV6-4 with TRBJ1-2, with 7 bases that match TRBD1. The ends lost 8 bases at V and 2 bases at J; junction bases unmatched: 5. The CDR3 spans 13 residues. Looked up from germline, CDR1 is MRHNA and CDR2 is SNTAGT. The CDR3 protein is CASGKTGNYGYTF. CDR3 sequence (DNA): TGTGCCAGCGGGAAGACAGGGAACTATGGCTACACCTTC.